These T cell receptor beta chains were read from a single sample in a study of blood T cell repertoires in COVID-19. Data came from immunoSEQ multiplex PCR; TCRdb stores just in-frame clones and leaves some out. The table includes 90,000 to 120,000 clones, roughly 88% detected once. The specimen sequenced was peripheral blood. The source of these receptors is a man aged 45 to 65 with active or convalescent COVID-19. CDR3s include the opening cysteine and the closing phenylalanine or tryptophan. A D gene is named only where the DNA matches it firmly.

v_call d_call cdr3_aa
TRBV10-3 . CATRGPGTRTDTQYF
TRBV27 . CASSLRDSESGTDTQYF
TRBV11-2 TRBD2 CASSLDQVLAGRNEQFF
TRBV10-3 . CAIMVSQNTEAFF
TRBV13 TRBD1 CASSLGDRGVGTEAFF
TRBV7-2 TRBD2 CASSARLALTYEQYF
TRBV28 . CASSLPRQLDTYGYTF
TRBV27 TRBD1 CASSLTGGVYSSYEQYF
TRBV15 TRBD1 CATSSGTGGNSPLHF
TRBV15 TRBD1 CATSRVRGGNNEQFF
TRBV6-5 . CASRRWVNQPQHF
TRBV5-6 TRBD1 CASSDRGYSYEQYF
TRBV28 . CASSFYRTEAFF
TRBV2 TRBD1 CASNSGGWTSPLHF
TRBV7-2 TRBD1 CASSPRTGGNSPLHF
TRBV28 . CASSLYGRVSSYNEQFF
TRBV7-2 . CASSLGQGTDTQYF
TRBV24-1 . CATSDLQGDFQGTQYF
TRBV5-1 . CASSFSQGSYEQYF
TRBV28 . CASSLARGLYMGYNEQFF
TRBV18 TRBD2 CASSPGLAGRDSYEQYF
TRBV4-3 TRBD1 CASSQDTGGGGKLFF
TRBV29-1 TRBD1 CSVAGQGIGEQYF
TRBV23-1 TRBD1 CASSQSNRGRLGNQPQHF
TRBV19 . CASSWDTTYGYTF
TRBV6-2/TRBV6-3 TRBD1 CASSPSRTGGYTF
TRBV6-5 TRBD2 CASSQLAVSYEQYF
TRBV7-8 . CASSLGRVRATGEAFF
TRBV27 TRBD2 CASRAQDSREGNEQFF
TRBV6-5 . CASSPDSNIQYF
TRBV5-4 TRBD1 CASSRTGQALPSYEQYF
TRBV19 . CASSIGSSRGEQYF
TRBV6-1 TRBD2 CASSERAPTKSGSSYEQYF
TRBV29-1 . CSAGGASNQPQHF
TRBV7-9 . CASSLETDQGIYEQYF
TRBV7-8 . CASSLEQGNTGELFF
TRBV24-1 TRBD1 CATRTTGGTGELFF
TRBV5-1 TRBD1 CASSRDREGLGNTIYF
TRBV4-2 . CASSQDNSGNTIYF
TRBV5-1 TRBD1 CASSIGQGDTEAFF
TRBV15 TRBD1 CATSRERDRRTGELFF
TRBV7-9 TRBD1 CAIPGTGGTEAFF
TRBV5-1 . CASTEQVGRNSPLHF
TRBV5-1 TRBD2 CASSVGLAGGMGKTQYF